This T cell receptor beta chain comes out of a study of blood T cell repertoires in COVID-19. Per germline, CDR1 MDHEN and CDR2 SYDVKM. V was cut by 3 bases and J by 3 bases, with 9 bases left in between. CDR3 length: 13 residues. Assay used: immunoSEQ multiplex PCR; TCRdb lists only in-frame clones, some missing. The table shows around 100,000 clones, with just over 85% occurring only once. The sequence was obtained from a woman in her 50s who had recovered from COVID-19. Sequencing used PBMCs or T cells enriched from blood (not recorded which). The chain uses TRBV28 and TRBJ2-7; D gene uncertain. The chain's CDR3 is CASSFNSFYEQYF. CDR3 DNA sequence: TGTGCCAGCAGTTTTAACAGCTTCTACGAGCAGTACTTC.